This T cell receptor (beta chain) originates from a study of blood T cell repertoires in COVID-19. As for the study in general: T cells, B-cell-depleted T cells, or PBMCs provided the cDNA or gDNA that served as material.

Original processing notes: Estimation of nucleated cell counts was performed using reference gene primer amplification. The data were produced by immunoSEQ multiplex PCR, yet TCRdb's version contains in-frame clones alone and is incomplete. V, J and clone size reflect that table, while D and trimming were determined from the DNA. There are 150,000 to 200,000 clones in the sample; roughly nine tenths occur only once, and roughly 6.7% lies in the top ten. Germline V gene sequence: CDR1 SNHLY, CDR2 FYNNEI. V was shortened by 8 bases and J by 4 bases, with 11 bases between the two germline ends. The CDR3 contains 12 residues. This clone has a handful of counts.

The chain uses TRBV2 and TRBJ2-5, with D possibly being TRBD2 (6 bases). Source material: peripheral blood. The receptor was derived from a man aged 40-50 years with acute or convalescent COVID-19. The CDR3 here is CASRGSSETQYF. CDR3 nucleotide sequence: TGTGCCAGCCGGGGGTCCTCAGAGACCCAGTACTTC.